The 30 T cell receptor beta chains below come from one sample, sequenced in a study of long-term antiretroviral therapy in people with HIV. Survey level was the resolution at which the v3.0 immunoSEQ assay ran. The protocol was immunoSEQ multiplex PCR, while the TCRdb copy is restricted to in-frame clones and leaves out a portion. Counted here are 25,000 to 30,000 clones, approximately 86% occurring once; the ten biggest clones make up 4% to 6%. The material was unsorted PBMCs, obtained around 2.6 years after starting antiretroviral therapy. These TCRs come from a man aged 35-49 years with HIV.

The chain employs TRBV7-8 and TRBJ2-7; D is uncertain. Germline values: CDR1 SGHVS, CDR2 FQNEAQ. The CDR3 totals 11 residues. V was shortened by 0 bases and J by 7 bases, with 4 bases between the two germline ends. This chain's CDR3 is CASSLAGEQYF. CDR3 nucleotides: TGTGCCAGCAGCTTAGCGGGGGAGCAGTACTTC.

This clone has a single count. V gene TRBV5-1 combines with J gene TRBJ1-1; the D is unclear. The CDR3 loop spans 12 amino acids. V was shortened by 4 bases and J by 6 bases, with 10 bases between the two germline ends. Germline V CDR1 and CDR2: SGHRS, YFSETQ. The CDR3 sequence: CASSPAGAEAFF. The CDR3 DNA reads as TGCGCCAGCAGCCCTGCGGGCGCTGAAGCTTTCTTT.

This chain uses TRBV6-5 with TRBJ2-2; no definite D call. The CDR3 sequence is 15 residues long. The V end lost 0 bases, the J end lost 2 bases, and 7 bases lay between the germline ends. The germline V gene encodes CDR1 MNHEY and CDR2 SVGAGI. CDR3 loop: CASSYSLGNTGELFF. The CDR3 nucleotides read TGTGCCAGCAGTTACTCGCTGGGAAACACCGGGGAGCTGTTTTTT.

The J gene is TRBJ2-2, the V gene TRBV9; D not resolved. This CDR3 comprises 13 residues. Deletions cut 2 bases from V and 1 base from J, with 3 bases between. Looked up from germline, CDR1 is SGDLS and CDR2 is YYNGEE. The CDR3 DNA sequence: TGTGCCAGCAGCGTGCAGAACACCGGGGAGCTGTTTTTT. It encodes CASSVQNTGELFF.

The chain carries TRBV2 and TRBJ1-2, with 8 bases identical to TRBD1. Germline V gene lookup returns CDR1 SNHLY and CDR2 FYNNEI. V was clipped by 4 bases and J by 5 bases; unmatched bases: 6. The CDR3 runs 14 residues. The CDR3 loop is CASSGVNRGYGYTF. In DNA form, the CDR3 reads TGTGCCAGCAGTGGAGTAAACAGGGGGTATGGCTACACCTTC.

The J gene is TRBJ2-7, the V gene TRBV30; possible D gene TRBD2, 6 bases. V lost 1 base to trimming and J lost 3 bases, with 10 bases between them. This CDR3 spans 13 amino acids. In germline, CDR1 is GTSNPN, CDR2 SVGIG (reference sequence). The CDR3 is CAWSETGDYEQYF. CDR3 coding DNA: TGTGCCTGGAGTGAGACGGGAGACTACGAGCAGTACTTC.

The chain has TRBV6-1 and TRBJ2-2, with D perhaps being TRBD1 or TRBD2 (5 bases each). Deletions cut 8 bases from V and 4 bases from J, with 5 bases between. The CDR3 consists of 11 residues. Germline CDR1 is MNHNS and CDR2 is SASEGT. The CDR3 here is CASGGTGELFF. The CDR3 coding sequence is TGTGCCAGCGGGGGCACCGGGGAGCTGTTTTTT.

In this sample, this clone turned up a few times. J is TRBJ1-5 and V is TRBV5-6, with 7 nucleotides matching TRBD1. V lost 4 bases to trimming and J lost 0 bases; unmatched junction nucleotides: 10. This CDR3 has 17 amino acids. Germline CDR1 reads SGHDT; CDR2 reads YYEEEE. CDR3 coding DNA: TGTGCCAGCAGCGAGGGGGCCGGGACGGATAGCAATCAGCCCCAGCATTTT. Translating it yields CASSEGAGTDSNQPQHF.

V usage is TRBV14 and J usage is TRBJ2-2; D is unclear. This CDR3 contains 16 residues. Germline V CDR1 and CDR2: SGHDN, FVKESK. Between the trimmed V and J ends, which lost 1 base and 3 bases, there was a span of 12 bases. This CDR3 is CASSQVGSVDTGELFF. CDR3 nucleotide sequence: TGTGCCAGCAGCCAAGTAGGTAGTGTGGACACCGGGGAGCTGTTTTTT.

This chain joins TRBV6-5 and TRBJ1-3; D not certain. There are 16 residues in the CDR3. Germline V gene lookup returns CDR1 MNHEY and CDR2 SVGAGI. V was shortened by 0 bases and J by 0 bases, with 9 bases between the two germline ends. CDR3 nucleotide sequence: TGTGCCAGCAGTTACTCGACACAGCTCTCTGGAAACACCATATATTTT. Amino acids: CASSYSTQLSGNTIYF.

The genes are TRBV11-2 and TRBJ1-1, with D possibly matching TRBD1 (5 bases). The CDR3 consists of 15 residues. With 0 bases removed from V and 4 bases from J, the gap between germline ends came to 12 bases. The germline V gene has CDR1 SGHAT and CDR2 FQNNGV. CDR3 nucleotide sequence: TGTGCCAGCAGCTTAGATCCAGGGTTGGCCACTGAAGCTTTCTTT. This sequence encodes CASSLDPGLATEAFF. The whole variable domain, filled in from reference TRBV11-2 and TRBJ1-1, reads EAGVAQSPRYKIIEKRQSVAFWCNPISGHATLYWYQQILGQGPKLLIQFQNNGVVDDSQLPKDRFSAERLKGVDSTLKIQPAKLEDSAVYLCASSLDPGLATEAFFGQGTRLTVV.

In DNA form, the CDR3 reads TGTGCCAGCAGTTACTCGACGGGGGGGGACACTGAAGCTTTCTTT. Protein product: CASSYSTGGDTEAFF. V gene TRBV6-5 combines with J gene TRBJ1-1; D is perhaps TRBD1 (5 bases). CDR3 length: 15 residues. The V and J ends lost 0 bases and 3 bases respectively, with 11 bases between them. Germline V CDR1 and CDR2: MNHEY, SVGAGI.

The V and J genes are TRBV19 and TRBJ1-2, with unresolved D. V dropped 3 bases and J dropped 6 bases, with 5 bases sitting between them. The CDR3 length is 11 residues. The V gene's germline CDR1 is LNHDA and CDR2 SQIVND (reference sequence). CDR3 region: CASSITDGYTF. In DNA form, the CDR3 reads TGTGCCAGTAGTATCACGGATGGCTACACCTTC.

V and J are TRBV28 and TRBJ1-4; the D gene is possibly TRBD1 (6 bases). Trimming took off 7 bases at V and 6 bases at J, with 18 bases between the two ends. The CDR3 loop spans 15 amino acids. In germline, CDR1 is MDHEN, CDR2 SYDVKM. The CDR3 DNA sequence: TGTGCCAGCATTCCCGGGGGCCAGTTAGATGAAAAACTGTTTTTT. Residues: CASIPGGQLDEKLFF.

The V and J genes are TRBV28 and TRBJ1-5; D gene ambiguous. The V end lost 3 bases, the J end lost 0 bases, and 9 bases lay between the germline ends. The CDR3 loop spans 15 amino acids. Germline values: CDR1 MDHEN, CDR2 SYDVKM. CDR3 sequence (DNA): TGTGCCAGCAGTTTTCACAGCGGTAGCAATCAGCCCCAGCATTTT. This encodes CASSFHSGSNQPQHF. The full variable domain, completed using reference TRBV28 and TRBJ1-5, is DVKVTQSSRYLVKRTGEKVFLECVQDMDHENMFWYRQDPGLGLRLIYFSYDVKMKEKGDIPEGYSVSREKKERFSLILESASTNQTSMYLCASSFHSGSNQPQHFGDGTRLSIL.

The chain links TRBV30 to TRBJ1-5, with 12 bases fitting TRBD1. Germline V CDR1 and CDR2: GTSNPN, SVGIG (reference sequence). The CDR3 is 14 residues long. J lost 6 bases, V lost 4 bases, and 4 bases had no gene match. As DNA, the CDR3 is TGTGCCTGGATGGGACAGGGGGCTTTTCAGCCCCAGCATTTT. It encodes CAWMGQGAFQPQHF.

The chain employs TRBV28 and TRBJ2-7; D possibly corresponds to TRBD1 (5 bases). In germline, CDR1 is MDHEN, CDR2 SYDVKM. Trimming took 2 bases from V and 2 from J, leaving 10 bases between them. The CDR3 sequence is 14 residues long. CDR3 amino acids: CASSLVLGAYEQYF. DNA for the CDR3: TGTGCCAGCAGTTTAGTCTTAGGGGCCTACGAGCAGTACTTC.

This chain uses TRBV7-2 with TRBJ2-1, with 10 bases that match TRBD2. Germline V gene lookup returns CDR1 SGHTA and CDR2 FQGNSA. V gave up 5 bases and J gave up 2 bases; unmatched junction bases: 9. This CDR3 has 17 residues. CDR3 protein: CASSTQAGGPPYNEQFF. The CDR3 bases are TGTGCCAGCAGCACGCAAGCGGGAGGGCCCCCCTACAATGAGCAGTTCTTC.

The chain combines TRBV5-5 with TRBJ2-5, with 7 nucleotides matching TRBD1. Germline trimming cut 4 bases from V and 0 bases from J; bases unmatched to any gene: 9. Germline V gene lookup returns CDR1 SGHKS and CDR2 YYEKEE (reference sequence). CDR3 length: 16 amino acids. CDR3 nucleotides: TGTGCCAGCAGCCCCCCGCTGGGACAGTACCAAGAGACCCAGTACTTC. It specifies CASSPPLGQYQETQYF.

This sequence joins TRBV5-8 and TRBJ2-7; TRBD1 agrees at 7 bases. V gave up 5 bases and J gave up 6 bases; unmatched junction bases: 8. Germline CDR1 reads SGHTS; CDR2 reads YDEGEE. CDR3 length equals 13 residues. As DNA, the CDR3 is TGTGCCAGCAGGCGACAGGGCGGCAGCGAGCAGTACTTC. It is translated as CASRRQGGSEQYF.

V gene TRBV9 combines with J gene TRBJ1-6; a possible D gene is TRBD1 (5 bases). Germline V gives CDR1 SGDLS, CDR2 YYNGEE. The CDR3 sequence is 16 residues long. V was trimmed by 4 bases and J by 5 bases, leaving 16 bases between them. The CDR3 sequence: CASSPRSGTNNSPLHF. CDR3 coding DNA: TGTGCCAGCAGCCCCCGGTCGGGGACTAATAATTCACCCCTCCACTTT.

The rearrangement uses TRBV28 and TRBJ1-1, with a possible D match to TRBD1 (5 bases). CDR1 MDHEN and CDR2 SYDVKM come from the germline V gene. The CDR3 has 12 residues. V was clipped by 7 bases and J by 1 base, with 7 bases between them. CDR3 protein: CASTTGNTEAFF. CDR3 nucleotide sequence: TGTGCCAGCACAACAGGGAACACTGAAGCTTTCTTT. Complete variable domain (other parts from reference TRBV28 and TRBJ1-1): DVKVTQSSRYLVKRTGEKVFLECVQDMDHENMFWYRQDPGLGLRLIYFSYDVKMKEKGDIPEGYSVSREKKERFSLILESASTNQTSMYLCASTTGNTEAFFGQGTRLTVV.

The sample holds one count of this clone. The chain employs TRBV10-3 and TRBJ2-2; D is undetermined. The ends were cut back, 8 bases at V and 1 base at J, with 14 bases in the middle. The length of the CDR3 is 15 residues. Germline V gene sequence: CDR1 ENHRY, CDR2 SYGVKD. The CDR3 sequence is CAISSIRVNTGELFF. The CDR3, as DNA: TGTGCCATCTCTTCTATTCGGGTGAACACCGGGGAGCTGTTTTTT.

This sequence joins TRBV28 and TRBJ2-1; D may be TRBD1 (5 bases). Per the germline V gene, CDR1 is MDHEN and CDR2 is SYDVKM. Trimming cost V 7 bases and J 8 bases, with 15 bases left between them. There are 13 residues in the CDR3. The CDR3 here is CASTGIWTDEQFF. Here the CDR3 DNA reads TGTGCCAGCACAGGGATATGGACGGATGAGCAGTTCTTC.

The rearrangement links TRBV18 to TRBJ2-7; 7 bases match TRBD1. The CDR3 has 14 amino acids. V trimming: 1 base; J trimming: 3 bases; junction bases outside the gene matches: 3. CDR1 and CDR2 (germline): KGHSH, LQKENI. The chain's CDR3 is CASSPQGADYEQYF. The CDR3 DNA follows: TGTGCCAGCTCACCACAGGGGGCGGACTACGAGCAGTACTTC.

With regard to this clone: This CDR3 is also generated by other DNA sequences in the sample. The chain links TRBV28 to TRBJ2-2; D unclear. V gave up 5 bases and J gave up 8 bases, with 6 bases separating them. The CDR3 is 11 residues long. Per the germline V gene, CDR1 is MDHEN and CDR2 is SYDVKM. The chain's CDR3 is CASSPRGELFF. In nucleotides, the CDR3 is TGTGCCAGCAGTCCACGGGGGGAGCTGTTTTTT.

The gene calls are TRBV4-3 and TRBJ2-7; D ambiguous. V shed 0 bases and J shed 3 bases, with 9 bases lying between them. Germline-derived CDR1 and CDR2 are LGHNA and YSLEER. The CDR3 covers 14 residues. The CDR3 protein is CASSQDAWGYEQYF. The CDR3 nucleotides read TGCGCCAGCAGCCAAGATGCCTGGGGCTACGAGCAGTACTTC.

The rearrangement joins TRBV7-9 to TRBJ1-1, with a possible D match to TRBD1 (6 bases). Germline assignment: CDR1 SEHNR and CDR2 FQNEAQ (reference sequence). Trimming left V 2 bases short and J 0 bases short, with 7 bases between. The CDR3 is 14 amino acids. The chain's CDR3 is CASSLTGMNTEAFF. The CDR3 DNA reads as TGTGCCAGCAGCTTAACAGGGATGAACACTGAAGCTTTCTTT.

V usage is TRBV19 and J usage is TRBJ2-7; D ambiguous. The CDR3 is 12 residues long. Germline V gives CDR1 LNHDA, CDR2 SQIVND (reference sequence). The V end lost 4 bases, the J end lost 7 bases, and 11 bases lay between the germline ends. The DNA for the CDR3 is TGTGCCAGTAGTACCCCCGGTGTTGAGCAGTACTTC. It codes for CASSTPGVEQYF.

In this sample, this clone turned up once. The chain carries TRBV7-9 and TRBJ1-3, with D hard to call. The CDR3 has 16 residues. V gave up 1 base and J gave up 2 bases, with 12 bases separating them. The germline V gene encodes CDR1 SEHNR and CDR2 FQNEAQ (reference sequence). CDR3 nucleotide sequence: TGTGCCAGCAGCTTAGAGGGCGGCGTAGCTGGAAACACCATATATTTT. Its protein is CASSLEGGVAGNTIYF.